This T cell receptor (beta chain) originates from a study of CD8+ T cells in alopecia areata. RNA extraction was followed by reverse transcription into cDNA, which acted as the sequencing template. Measured with immunoSEQ multiplex PCR; TCRdb has only the in-frame clones, and not every one. The table records 130,000 to 150,000 clones, about four fifths of them present only once. Documented treatment: oral pan-JAK inhibitor, 5-10 mg twice daily. The CDR3 covers 14 residues. CDR1 SGDLS and CDR2 YYNGEE come from the germline V gene. V trimming: 7 bases; J trimming: 0 bases; junction bases outside the gene matches: 3.

The clonotype was recovered from a human donor with alopecia areata. The sequenced sample was CD8+ T cells sorted from blood, obtained at week 4, from a patient treated with tofacitinib. The chain is built from TRBV9 and TRBJ2-5; 10 nucleotides agree with TRBD2. The CDR3 protein is CASSLAGDQETQYF. In DNA, the CDR3 is TGTGCCAGCTCCCTAGCGGGAGACCAAGAGACCCAGTACTTC. Looking up the rest from reference TRBV9 and TRBJ2-5 gives the full variable domain: DSGVTQTPKHLITATGQRVTLRCSPRSGDLSVYWYQQSLDQGLQFLIQYYNGEERAKGNILERFSAQQFPDLHSELNLSSLELGDSALYFCASSLAGDQETQYFGPGTRLLVL.